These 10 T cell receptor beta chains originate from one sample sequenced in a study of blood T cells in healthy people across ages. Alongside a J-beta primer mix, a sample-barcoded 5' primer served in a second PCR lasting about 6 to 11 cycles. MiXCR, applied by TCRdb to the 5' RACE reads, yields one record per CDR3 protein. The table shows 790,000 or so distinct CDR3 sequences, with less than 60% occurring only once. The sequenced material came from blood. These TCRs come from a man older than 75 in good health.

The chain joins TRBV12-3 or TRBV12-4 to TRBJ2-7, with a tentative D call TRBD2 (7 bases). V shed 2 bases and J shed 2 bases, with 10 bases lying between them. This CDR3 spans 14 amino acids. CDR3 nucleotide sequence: TGTGCCAGCAGTTTATTAGGGGGGGCCTACGAGCAGTACTTC. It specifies CASSLLGGAYEQYF.

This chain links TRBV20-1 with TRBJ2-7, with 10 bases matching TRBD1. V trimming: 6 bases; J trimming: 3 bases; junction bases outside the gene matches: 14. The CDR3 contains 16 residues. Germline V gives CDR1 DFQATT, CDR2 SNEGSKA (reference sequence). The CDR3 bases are TGCAGTGCCCCCGGGACAGGGGCCAATTCCTACTACGAGCAGTACTTC. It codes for CSAPGTGANSYYEQYF.

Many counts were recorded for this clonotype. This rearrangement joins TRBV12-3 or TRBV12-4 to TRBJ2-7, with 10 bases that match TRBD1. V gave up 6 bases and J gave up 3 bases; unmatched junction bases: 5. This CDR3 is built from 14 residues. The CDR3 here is CASSTGTGVYEQYF. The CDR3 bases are TGTGCCAGCAGCACCGGGACAGGGGTCTACGAGCAGTACTTC.

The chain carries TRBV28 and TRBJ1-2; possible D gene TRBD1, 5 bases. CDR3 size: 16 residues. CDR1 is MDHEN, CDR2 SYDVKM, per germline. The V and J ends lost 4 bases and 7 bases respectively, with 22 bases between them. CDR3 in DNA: TGTGCCAGCAGTTCACGCGGGGGAGGGTCTGGAGGTGGCTACACCTTC. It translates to CASSSRGGGSGGGYTF.

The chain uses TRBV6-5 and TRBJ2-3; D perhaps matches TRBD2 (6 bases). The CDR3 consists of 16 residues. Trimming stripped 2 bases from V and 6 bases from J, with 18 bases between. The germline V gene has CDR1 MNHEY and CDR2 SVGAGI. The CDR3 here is CASSYRGGAREDTQYF. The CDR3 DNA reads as TGTGCCAGCAGTTACCGTGGAGGGGCAAGAGAGGATACGCAGTATTTT.

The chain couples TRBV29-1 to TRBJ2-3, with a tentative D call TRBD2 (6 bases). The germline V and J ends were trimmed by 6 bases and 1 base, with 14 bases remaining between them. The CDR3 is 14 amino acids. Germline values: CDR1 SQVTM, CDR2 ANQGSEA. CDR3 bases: TGCAGCGTGACCCACGGGAGTGGCACAGATACGCAGTATTTT. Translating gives CSVTHGSGTDTQYF.

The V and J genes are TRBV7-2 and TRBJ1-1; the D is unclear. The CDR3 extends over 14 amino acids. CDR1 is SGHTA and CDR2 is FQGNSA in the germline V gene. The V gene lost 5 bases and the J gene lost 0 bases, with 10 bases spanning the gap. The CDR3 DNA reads TGTGCCAGCAGCGTAGGGCGGGTGAACACTGAAGCTTTCTTT. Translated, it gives CASSVGRVNTEAFF.

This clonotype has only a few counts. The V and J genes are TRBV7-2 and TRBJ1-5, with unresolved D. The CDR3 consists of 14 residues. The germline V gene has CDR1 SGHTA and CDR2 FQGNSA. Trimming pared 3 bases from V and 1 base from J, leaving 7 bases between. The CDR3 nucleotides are TGTGCCAGCAGCTTCGTCAGAAGCAATCAGCCCCAGCATTTT. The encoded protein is CASSFVRSNQPQHF.

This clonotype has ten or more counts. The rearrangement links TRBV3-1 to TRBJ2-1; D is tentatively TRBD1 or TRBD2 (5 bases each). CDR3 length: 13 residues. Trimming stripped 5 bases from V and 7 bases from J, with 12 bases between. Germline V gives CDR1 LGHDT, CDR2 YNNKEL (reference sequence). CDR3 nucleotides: TGTGCCAGCAGCTACGGGACGGGGAATGAGCAGTTCTTC. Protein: CASSYGTGNEQFF.

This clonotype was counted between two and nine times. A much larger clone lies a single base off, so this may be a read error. In DNA, the CDR3 is TGTGCCAGCAGTCTGGGGGGCGCAGAGGGTGATGAGCAGTTCTTC. It specifies CASSLGGAEGDEQFF. V and J are TRBV28 and TRBJ2-1; either TRBD1 or TRBD2 may fit D (6 bases each). Germline V lookup: CDR1 MDHEN, CDR2 SYDVKM. CDR3 length: 15 residues. Trimming pared 5 bases from V and 8 bases from J, leaving 19 bases between.